The present TCR beta chain was sequenced within a study of sequential checkpoint blockade in melanoma. Study-wide background: Randomization was 1:1 between first-line nivolumab→ipilimumab and ipilimumab→nivolumab. Maintenance nivolumab came after either treatment sequence.

The V end lost 5 bases, the J end lost 0 bases, and 16 bases lay between the germline ends. The CDR3 runs to 16 residues. Germline CDR1 and CDR2: LGHNA and YNFKEQ. The method was immunoSEQ multiplex PCR; TCRdb's version includes in-frame clones alone and lacks a portion of them. The table lists 4,500 to 6,000 clones, more than 75% of them singletons. Treatment specified: randomized to nivolumab then ipilimumab (arm A) or the reverse (arm B). Live CD3+CD8+ CD19− CD56− cells were sorted from PBMCs. V is TRBV4-2 and J is TRBJ1-2, with D perhaps TRBD1 (6 bases). This clonotype was sampled from a human donor with melanoma. The material was CD8+ T cells sorted from blood (inferred from file names), obtained from a patient given nivolumab and ipilimumab in sequence. The CDR3 here is CASSALDSLTNYGYTF. CDR3 DNA: TGTGCCAGCAGCGCCCTGGACAGCTTGACTAACTATGGCTACACCTTC.